The 5 T cell receptor beta chains below come from one sample, sequenced in a study of CD8 T cells in Susac syndrome. cDNA came from about 0.5 to 1 ug RNA primed by random hexamers. TCRdb reprocessed the immunoSEQ multiplex PCR reads via MiXCR and lists one record per CDR3 protein. The data show some 120,000 distinct CDR3 sequences, around 90% seen once. The sequencing sample was made of CD4+ T cells from PBMCs. All receptors derive from a human donor in good health.

V and J are TRBV6-5 and TRBJ2-3; 11 positions agree with TRBD1. Germline V CDR1 and CDR2: MNHEY, SVGAGI. This CDR3 has 15 residues. V was clipped by 8 bases and J by 5 bases; unmatched bases: 9. In nucleotides, the CDR3 is TGTGCCAGCGGGCCGGACAGGGGGCGAGAAGATACGCAGTATTTT. This translates into CASGPDRGREDTQYF.

V gene TRBV7-8 combines with J gene TRBJ1-2, with 9 bases lining up with TRBD1. Germline trimming cut 1 base from V and 8 bases from J; bases unmatched to any gene: 11. Germline V gene data show CDR1 as SGHVS and CDR2 as FQNEAQ. This CDR3 is 16 amino acids long. CDR3: CASSLENRGRGWGYTF. The DNA for the CDR3 is TGTGCCAGCAGCTTAGAGAACAGGGGGCGCGGATGGGGCTACACCTTC.

This chain connects TRBV2 to TRBJ1-4; D call uncertain. The CDR3 totals 18 residues. V was pared by 0 bases and J by 4 bases, with 18 bases between. Germline values: CDR1 SNHLY, CDR2 FYNNEI. The CDR3 is CASSEAVAALIDNEKLFF. The CDR3 nucleotides read TGTGCCAGCAGTGAAGCGGTGGCCGCTTTAATTGATAATGAAAAACTGTTTTTT.

The chain has TRBV5-6 and TRBJ2-7; a possible D gene is TRBD2 (6 bases). The CDR3 extends over 14 amino acids. Germline V gene data show CDR1 as SGHDT and CDR2 as YYEEEE. Between the trimmed V and J ends, which lost 1 base and 6 bases, there was a span of 14 bases. This chain's CDR3 is CASSLSISGVEQYF. The CDR3 coding sequence is TGTGCCAGCAGCTTGTCTATTTCGGGGGTCGAGCAGTACTTC.

This chain connects TRBV2 to TRBJ2-7; a possible D gene is TRBD1 (6 bases). The V end lost 7 bases, the J end lost 1 base, and 17 bases lay between the germline ends. Looked up from germline, CDR1 is SNHLY and CDR2 is FYNNEI. This CDR3 spans 15 amino acids. This CDR3 is CASTEQGLLSYEQYF. The CDR3 nucleotides read TGTGCCAGCACCGAACAGGGTTTATTGTCCTACGAGCAGTACTTC.